Listed below are T cell receptor beta chains from one sample, sequenced in a study of T cells in Graves' hyperthyroidism and ophthalmopathy. TCRdb analysed the multiplex PCR reads with MiXCR anew, one entry per CDR3 protein. The data show about 560,000 distinct CDR3 sequences, with over 15% seen just once and under 20% held by the top ten. Sequencing was carried out using blood. Receptor source: a woman aged 18-35 years with Graves' hyperthyroidism. CDR3s include the opening cysteine and the closing phenylalanine or tryptophan. The D gene is left open where the match is weak. Not all rows give a size; the values are once, few, many and, for expanded clones, a class.

abundance,v_gene,d_gene,j_gene,CDR3nt,CDR3aa
.,TRBV20-1,.,TRBJ2-1,TGCAGTGCTAGAGATTGGGCAGCCTACAATGAGCAGTTCTTC,CSARDWAAYNEQFF
many,TRBV27,TRBD2,TRBJ2-1,TGTGCCAGCAGTTTATTCCCCGGGACTAGCTCCTACAATGAGCAGTTCTTC,CASSLFPGTSSYNEQFF
many,TRBV11-3,TRBD2,TRBJ2-5,TGTGCCAGCAGCTTATACAGCGGGGGGGCCGGAGAGACCCAGTACTTC,CASSLYSGGAGETQYF
.,TRBV20-1,TRBD2,TRBJ2-2,TGCAGTGCTAGAGATGGGGGGGGTCCGACGACTGGGGAGCTGTTTTTT,CSARDGGGPTTGELFF
many,TRBV7-2,.,TRBJ1-1,TGTGCCAGCAGCTTTATGAGGGAAAGCATGAACACTGAAGCTTTCTTT,CASSFMRESMNTEAFF
many,TRBV28,.,TRBJ2-1,TGTGCCAGCAAACGCTTCGGCGGGAAGGGCAATGAGCAGTTCTTC,CASKRFGGKGNEQFF
.,TRBV7-9,.,TRBJ2-7,TGTGCCAGCAGCTCTCTTAGTCGGGAGAGAGTCGACGAGCAGTACTTC,CASSSLSRERVDEQYF
many,TRBV20-1,.,TRBJ2-5,TGCAGTGCAGCCGGAATATCGGGGCATGTGACCCAGTACTTC,CSAAGISGHVTQYF
many,TRBV12-3/TRBV12-4,.,TRBJ2-1,TGTGCCAGCAGTTATAGAGTTGAGCAGTTCTTC,CASSYRVEQFF
few,TRBV6-1,.,TRBJ1-2,TGTGCCAGCAGTGAAGCCGGGGAACTCTATGGCTACACCTTC,CASSEAGELYGYTF
many,TRBV28,TRBD1,TRBJ1-1,TGTGCCAGCAGTTCCTATACAGGGGGTATTCGCACTGAAGCTTTCTTT,CASSSYTGGIRTEAFF
few,TRBV5-1,TRBD1,TRBJ1-2,TGCGCCAGCACTTCACAGGGGGGTTGGCACTATGGCTACACCTTC,CASTSQGGWHYGYTF
once,TRBV5-1,.,TRBJ1-6,TGCGCCAGCAGCTCCCAGGGCGACAATAATTCACCCCTCCACTTT,CASSSQGDNNSPLHF
.,TRBV20-1,TRBD2,TRBJ2-7,TGCAGTGCCCTGACTAGCACAAGTTACGAGCAGTACTTC,CSALTSTSYEQYF
many,TRBV2,.,TRBJ2-5,TGTGCCAGCAGTGAAGTCGCGGGAATCGCCCGGGGGACCCAGTACTTC,CASSEVAGIARGTQYF
few,TRBV11-1,.,TRBJ2-1,TGTGCCAGCAGCCTAGGCGTCGGGGGGCAGGACAATGAGCAGTTCTTC,CASSLGVGGQDNEQFF
.,TRBV7-7,TRBD2,TRBJ2-1,TGTGCCAGCAGCGTGGGACTAGCGGGGGGGAGGGATGAGCAGTTCTTC,CASSVGLAGGRDEQFF
.,TRBV29-1,.,TRBJ1-5,TGCAGCGTTGCTGAGGGCGCGAATCAGCCCCAGCATTTT,CSVAEGANQPQHF
many,TRBV11-3,.,TRBJ2-2,TGTGCCAGCAGCTCCAAAATTAGCGGCACCGGGGAGCTGTTTTTT,CASSSKISGTGELFF
many,TRBV3-1,.,TRBJ2-3,TGTGCCAGCAGCCAGATATGGGATACGCAGTATTTT,CASSQIWDTQYF
few,TRBV20-1,TRBD2,TRBJ2-1,TGCAGTGCTAGACCGGGACTAGCGGGAGCCAATGAGCAGTTCTTC,CSARPGLAGANEQFF
many,TRBV28,TRBD1,TRBJ2-7,TGTGCCAGCAGTTCTTCAGGGGGCGCTTTTGACGAGCAGTACTTC,CASSSSGGAFDEQYF
.,TRBV2,TRBD2,TRBJ2-2,TGTGCCAGCGTTACTAGCGGGAGAAACACCGGGGAGCTGTTTTTT,CASVTSGRNTGELFF
few,TRBV6-6,.,TRBJ2-2,TGTGCCAGCAGTTACTCGAGCAGTAGCACCGGGGAGCTGTTTTTT,CASSYSSSSTGELFF
.,TRBV7-9,TRBD2,TRBJ2-7,TGTGCCTCCGCGGGAGGAACAAACTACGAGCAGTACTTC,CASAGGTNYEQYF
.,TRBV6-2/TRBV6-3,.,TRBJ1-4,TGTGCCAGCAGCGCCGCGGGTACACTGTTTTTT,CASSAAGTLFF
few,TRBV11-1,.,TRBJ1-4,TGTGCCAGCAGCCAGGGATATGAAAAACTGTTTTTT,CASSQGYEKLFF
.,TRBV27,.,TRBJ2-7,TGTGCCAGCACCCTCTACGAGCAGTACTTC,CASTLYEQYF
many,TRBV7-9,.,TRBJ1-4,TGTGCCAGCAGCTTAGCGCCTTTAGGTGAAAAACTGTTTTTT,CASSLAPLGEKLFF
few,TRBV3-1,TRBD2,TRBJ2-7,TGTGCCAGCAGCCAAACTAGCGGCTACTCCTACGAGCAGTACTTC,CASSQTSGYSYEQYF
many,TRBV6-1,.,TRBJ1-2,TGTGCCAGCAGTGACTTGGACGGAACTAACTATGGCTACACCTTC,CASSDLDGTNYGYTF
few,TRBV12-5,TRBD1,TRBJ1-5,TGTGCTAGTGGTTTGGTACTGGGCAGGGGGGCTCAGCCCCAGCATTTT,CASGLVLGRGAQPQHF
few,TRBV7-2,.,TRBJ1-5,TGTGCCAGCAGCCTACAGGGTTGGGGCAATCAGCCCCAGCATTTT,CASSLQGWGNQPQHF
.,TRBV4-2,.,TRBJ1-2,TGTGCCAGCAGCCAAGAAAGGGGGGGGAACTATGGCTACACCTTC,CASSQERGGNYGYTF
.,TRBV25-1,.,TRBJ1-1,TGTGCCAGCAGCCGGACTGGGAGTAGTGGTGAAGCTTTCTTT,CASSRTGSSGEAFF
.,TRBV9,TRBD1,TRBJ2-1,TGTGCCAGCAGCGACCGGGACAGGGGGCGCATTGAGCAGTTCTTC,CASSDRDRGRIEQFF
.,TRBV18,TRBD2,TRBJ2-5,TGTGCCAGCTCACCGGTAGGGCCTAGCGGGAGTAGTAAGACCCAGTACTTC,CASSPVGPSGSSKTQYF
.,TRBV28,TRBD1,TRBJ2-1,TGTGCCAGCAGTTCGTTTCTCGGGACAGGGGGCTCCTACAATGAGCAGTTCTTC,CASSSFLGTGGSYNEQFF
.,TRBV9,.,TRBJ2-5,TGTGCCAGCAGCATCGATACAGGGTCGCGAGAGACCCAGTACTTC,CASSIDTGSRETQYF
once,TRBV6-1,.,TRBJ2-3,TGTGCCAGCACACGACTCGGGGGCACAGATACGCAGTATTTT,CASTRLGGTDTQYF
many,TRBV7-8,.,TRBJ1-5,TGTGCCAGCAGCGGAAAAGTATCGGGGGTTCGCAATCAGCCCCAGCATTTT,CASSGKVSGVRNQPQHF
.,TRBV6-1,.,TRBJ1-5,TGTGCCAGCAGCCTACAGGACAATCAGCCCCAGCATTTT,CASSLQDNQPQHF
.,TRBV6-2/TRBV6-3,.,TRBJ2-7,TGTGCCAGCAGTAAAGGGACGGCCGCCTACGAGCAGTACTTC,CASSKGTAAYEQYF
once,TRBV20-1,TRBD1,TRBJ1-2,TGCAGTGCTAGAGATCAGGGGGCGATGGGTGGCTACACCTTC,CSARDQGAMGGYTF
.,TRBV4-1,.,TRBJ2-7,TGCGCCAGCAGCCAGGTGACTGGGAGCCACGAGCAGTACTTC,CASSQVTGSHEQYF
once,TRBV5-1,.,TRBJ2-1,TGCGCCAGCAGCGGGGGGACCCAGCGGAATGTGTGGTTCTTC,CASSGGTQRNVWFF
.,TRBV12-3/TRBV12-4,.,TRBJ1-5,TGTGCCAGCAGCATCCGGAGGATCGCCGGTCAGCCCCAGCATTTT,CASSIRRIAGQPQHF
.,TRBV4-3,.,TRBJ2-4,TGCGCCAGCAGCACGACTACAGGGTTCACCGCCAAAAACATTCAGTACTTC,CASSTTTGFTAKNIQYF
many,TRBV12-3/TRBV12-4,TRBD2,TRBJ2-3,TGTGCCAGCAGTCCCCTTACGGGGGGGCTGCATACGCAGTATTTT,CASSPLTGGLHTQYF